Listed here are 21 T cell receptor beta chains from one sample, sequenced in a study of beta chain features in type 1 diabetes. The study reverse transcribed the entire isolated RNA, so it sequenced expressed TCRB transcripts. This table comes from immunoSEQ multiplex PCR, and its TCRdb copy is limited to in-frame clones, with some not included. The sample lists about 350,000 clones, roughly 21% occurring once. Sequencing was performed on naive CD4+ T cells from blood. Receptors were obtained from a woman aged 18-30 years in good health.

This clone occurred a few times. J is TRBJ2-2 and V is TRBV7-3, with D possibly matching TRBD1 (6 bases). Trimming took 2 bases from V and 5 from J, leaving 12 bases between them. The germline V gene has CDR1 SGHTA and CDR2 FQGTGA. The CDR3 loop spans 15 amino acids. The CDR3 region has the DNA TGTGCCAGCAGCTTATTCCAGGGGCAAACCGGGGAGCTGTTTTTT. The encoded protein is CASSLFQGQTGELFF.

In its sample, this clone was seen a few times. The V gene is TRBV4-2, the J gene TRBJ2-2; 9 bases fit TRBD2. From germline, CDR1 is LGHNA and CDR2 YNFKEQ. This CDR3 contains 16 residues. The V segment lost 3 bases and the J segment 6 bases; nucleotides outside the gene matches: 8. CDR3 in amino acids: CASSQSSGEPSGELFF. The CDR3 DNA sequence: TGTGCCAGCAGCCAGTCTAGCGGGGAGCCGTCCGGGGAGCTGTTTTTT.

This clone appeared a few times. CDR3 sequence reads: CASSFDTSNTGELFF. The DNA of the CDR3 is TGTGCCAGCAGCTTCGACACCTCGAACACCGGGGAGCTGTTTTTT. The chain has TRBV7-9 and TRBJ2-2; the D is unclear. CDR3 length equals 15 residues. Trimming shortened V by 3 bases and J by 0 bases, and 8 bases separated the two germline ends. Per the germline V gene, CDR1 is SEHNR and CDR2 is FQNEAQ (reference sequence).

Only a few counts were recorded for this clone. In nucleotides, the CDR3 is TGTGCCAGCAGCGCTTCGGGAGGTACGCAGTATTTT. Protein: CASSASGGTQYF. The V call is TRBV2, the J call TRBJ2-3, with TRBD2 matching 7 bases. The CDR3 runs to 12 residues. V trimming: 6 bases; J trimming: 8 bases; junction bases outside the gene matches: 5. CDR1 and CDR2 (germline): SNHLY, FYNNEI.

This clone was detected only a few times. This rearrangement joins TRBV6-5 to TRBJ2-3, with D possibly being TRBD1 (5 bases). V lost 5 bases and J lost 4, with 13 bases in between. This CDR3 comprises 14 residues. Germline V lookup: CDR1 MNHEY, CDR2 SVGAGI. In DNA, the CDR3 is TGTGCCAGCAGTCGTCTTCAGGGTGCAGATACGCAGTATTTT. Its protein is CASSRLQGADTQYF.

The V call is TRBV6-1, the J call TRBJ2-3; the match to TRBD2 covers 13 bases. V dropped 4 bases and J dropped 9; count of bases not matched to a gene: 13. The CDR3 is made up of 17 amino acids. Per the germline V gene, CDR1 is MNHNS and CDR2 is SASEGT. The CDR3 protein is CASSGVTSGRAAWTQYF. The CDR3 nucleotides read TGTGCCAGCAGTGGGGTAACTAGCGGGAGGGCGGCGTGGACGCAGTATTTT.

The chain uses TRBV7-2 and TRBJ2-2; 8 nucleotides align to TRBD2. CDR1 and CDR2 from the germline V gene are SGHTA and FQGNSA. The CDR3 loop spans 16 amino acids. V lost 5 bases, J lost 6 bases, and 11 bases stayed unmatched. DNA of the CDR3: TGTGCCAGCAGCCCCCTAGGCGGACTAGCCCCCGGGGAGCTGTTTTTT. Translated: CASSPLGGLAPGELFF.

The CDR3 here is CARPARGDTQYF. CDR3 nucleotide sequence: TGTGCCAGACCGGCCCGAGGGGATACGCAGTATTTT. V usage is TRBV25-1 and J usage is TRBJ2-3, with D possibly matching TRBD2 (5 bases). V gave up 9 bases and J gave up 6 bases, with 13 bases separating them. CDR1 is MGHDK, CDR2 SYGVNS, per germline. The CDR3 contains 12 residues.

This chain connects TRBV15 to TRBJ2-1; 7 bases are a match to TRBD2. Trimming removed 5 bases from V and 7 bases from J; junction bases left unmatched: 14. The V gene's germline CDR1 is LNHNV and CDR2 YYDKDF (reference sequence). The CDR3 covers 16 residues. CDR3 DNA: TGTGCCACCAGCGAGAGAGGCGGGAGCGGAAGGAATGAGCAGTTCTTC. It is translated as CATSERGGSGRNEQFF. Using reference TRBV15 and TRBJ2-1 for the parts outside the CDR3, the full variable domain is DAMVIQNPRYQVTQFGKPVTLSCSQTLNHNVMYWYQQKSSQAPKLLFHYYDKDFNNEADTPDNFQSRRPNTSFCFLDIRSPGLGDTAMYLCATSERGGSGRNEQFFGPGTRLTVL.

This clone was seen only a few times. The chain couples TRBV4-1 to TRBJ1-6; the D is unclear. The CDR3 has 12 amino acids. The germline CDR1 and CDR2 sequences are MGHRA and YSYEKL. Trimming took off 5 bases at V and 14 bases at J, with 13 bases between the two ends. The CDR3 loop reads CASSSRNSALHF. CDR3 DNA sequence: TGCGCCAGCAGCTCCCGCAATTCGGCCCTCCACTTT.

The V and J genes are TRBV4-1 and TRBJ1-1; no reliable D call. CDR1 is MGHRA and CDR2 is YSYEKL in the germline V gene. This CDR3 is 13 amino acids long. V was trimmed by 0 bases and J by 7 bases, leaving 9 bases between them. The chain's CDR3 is CASSQDGRGEAFF. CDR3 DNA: TGCGCCAGCAGCCAAGATGGCCGGGGTGAAGCTTTCTTT.

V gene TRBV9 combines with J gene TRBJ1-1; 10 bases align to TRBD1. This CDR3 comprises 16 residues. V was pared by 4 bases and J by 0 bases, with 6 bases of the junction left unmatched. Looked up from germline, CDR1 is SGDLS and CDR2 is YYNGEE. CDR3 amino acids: CASSRGQGHLNTEAFF. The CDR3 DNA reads TGTGCCAGCAGCAGGGGACAGGGGCATTTGAACACTGAAGCTTTCTTT.

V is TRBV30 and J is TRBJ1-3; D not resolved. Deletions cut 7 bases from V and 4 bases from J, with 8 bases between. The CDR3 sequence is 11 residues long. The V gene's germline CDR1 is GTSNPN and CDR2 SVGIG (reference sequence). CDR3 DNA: TGTGCCTCCCTAGCAGGAAACACCATATATTTT. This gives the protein CASLAGNTIYF.

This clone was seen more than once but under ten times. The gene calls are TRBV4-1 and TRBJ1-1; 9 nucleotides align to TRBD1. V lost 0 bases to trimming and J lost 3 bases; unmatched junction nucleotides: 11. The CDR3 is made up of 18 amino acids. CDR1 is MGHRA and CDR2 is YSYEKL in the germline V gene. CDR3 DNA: TGCGCCAGCAGCCAAGACCCCCCCGGTACAGGGGGCTACACTGAAGCTTTCTTT. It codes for CASSQDPPGTGGYTEAFF.

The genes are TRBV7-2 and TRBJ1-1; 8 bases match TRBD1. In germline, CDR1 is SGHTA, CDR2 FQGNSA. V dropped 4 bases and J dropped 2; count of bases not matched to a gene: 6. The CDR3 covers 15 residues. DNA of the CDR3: TGTGCCAGCAGCTCCCACGCAGGGGGCAACACTGAAGCTTTCTTT. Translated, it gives CASSSHAGGNTEAFF.

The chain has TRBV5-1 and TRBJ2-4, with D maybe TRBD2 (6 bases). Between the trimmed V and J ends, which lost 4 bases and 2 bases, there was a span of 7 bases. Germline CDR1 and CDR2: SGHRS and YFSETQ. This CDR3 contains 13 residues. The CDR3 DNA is TGCGCCAGCAGCGCGGGATCCAAAAACATTCAGTACTTC. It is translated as CASSAGSKNIQYF.

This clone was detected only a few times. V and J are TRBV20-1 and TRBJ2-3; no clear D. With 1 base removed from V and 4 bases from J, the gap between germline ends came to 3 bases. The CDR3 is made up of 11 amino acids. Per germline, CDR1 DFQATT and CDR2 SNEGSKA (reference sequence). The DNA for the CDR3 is TGCAGTGCTAGAGGGCCAGATACGCAGTATTTT. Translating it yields CSARGPDTQYF.

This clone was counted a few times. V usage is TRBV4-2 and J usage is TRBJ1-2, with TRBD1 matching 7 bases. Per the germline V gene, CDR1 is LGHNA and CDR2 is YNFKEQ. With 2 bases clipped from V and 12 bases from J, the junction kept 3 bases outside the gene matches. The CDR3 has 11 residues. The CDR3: CASSQTQGHTF. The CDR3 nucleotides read TGTGCCAGCAGCCAAACACAGGGGCACACCTTC.

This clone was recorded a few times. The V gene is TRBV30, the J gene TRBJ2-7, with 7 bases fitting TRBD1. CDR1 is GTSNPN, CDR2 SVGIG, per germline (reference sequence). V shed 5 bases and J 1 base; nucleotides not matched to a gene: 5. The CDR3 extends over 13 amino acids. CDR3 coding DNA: TGTGCCTGGCAGGGACAGAAGTCCTACGAGCAGTACTTC. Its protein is CAWQGQKSYEQYF.

CDR3 residues: CASSLGGGNQPQHF. The CDR3 nucleotides are TGTGCCAGCAGCTTAGGAGGCGGCAATCAGCCCCAGCATTTT. The chain links TRBV11-3 to TRBJ1-5; D gene unclear. The CDR3 length is 14 residues. Germline V gives CDR1 SGHNT, CDR2 YENEEA. V lost 1 base and J lost 2, with 6 bases in between.

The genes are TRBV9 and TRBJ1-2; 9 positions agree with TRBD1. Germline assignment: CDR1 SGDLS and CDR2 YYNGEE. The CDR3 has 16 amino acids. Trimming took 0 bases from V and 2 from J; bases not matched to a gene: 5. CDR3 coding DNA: TGTGCCAGCAGCGTAGGCCGGGACAGGGTCAACTATGGCTACACCTTC. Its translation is CASSVGRDRVNYGYTF.